The rows below give T cell receptor beta chains drawn from one sample of a study of human T cells and chemical hapten exposure. TCRdb reprocessed the RACE reads via MiXCR and lists one record per CDR3 protein. Of roughly 380,000 distinct CDR3 sequences listed, about 4.4% were seen once; the top ten hold over 2%. The input for sequencing was whole blood, taken in connection with sensitization to the hapten diphenylcyclopropenone (DPC). The receptors stem from a woman in her forties or fifties with alopecia areata. Some clones in this sample may be carry-over from other donors' samples. The CDR3 runs from the conserved cysteine through the conserved F or W. A D gene is named only where the DNA matches it firmly. The size field is filled for only some rows; it gives once, few, many or a size class.

clone size	D gene	V gene	J gene	CDR3 length	CDR3 protein	CDR3 DNA
many	TRBD1	TRBV12-3/TRBV12-4	TRBJ1-1	14	CASNPGQGRTEAFF	TGTGCCAGCAACCCGGGACAGGGAAGGACTGAAGCTTTCTTT
few	-	TRBV12-3/TRBV12-4	TRBJ1-2	16	CASSITPRGGGYGYTF	TGTGCCAGCAGTATAACTCCCAGGGGAGGCGGCTATGGCTACACCTTC
many	-	TRBV10-3	TRBJ2-7	15	CAISESAGTAYEQYF	TGTGCCATCAGTGAGTCGGCGGGAACTGCGTACGAGCAGTACTTC
many	TRBD2	TRBV9	TRBJ2-7	15	CASSVSVAGSYEQYF	TGTGCCAGCAGCGTAAGCGTAGCGGGATCCTACGAGCAGTACTTC
many	TRBD2	TRBV28	TRBJ2-7	14	CASSLASGRGEQYF	TGTGCCAGCAGTTTAGCTAGCGGACGAGGGGAGCAGTACTTC
-	-	TRBV30	TRBJ1-1	12	CAWSWANTEAFF	TGTGCCTGGAGTTGGGCCAACACTGAAGCTTTCTTT
many	TRBD1	TRBV27	TRBJ1-2	12	CASRTGGHGYTF	TGTGCCAGCAGGACAGGGGGCCATGGCTACACCTTC
few	-	TRBV7-9	TRBJ1-1	16	CASSSPSLGPNTEAFF	TGTGCCAGCAGCTCACCCTCCCTGGGGCCGAACACTGAAGCTTTCTTT
-	TRBD2	TRBV2	TRBJ2-5	14	CASSGTSGSETQYF	TGTGCCAGCAGCGGGACTAGCGGGAGTGAGACCCAGTACTTC
few	TRBD2	TRBV29-1	TRBJ2-7	19	CSVDNRGRAPVDPSYEQYF	TGCAGCGTTGATAACCGCGGGAGGGCTCCGGTCGACCCCTCCTACGAGCAGTACTTC
many	TRBD1	TRBV7-2	TRBJ2-7	16	CASSPEDRGIVYEQYF	TGTGCCAGCAGCCCGGAGGACAGGGGGATAGTCTACGAGCAGTACTTC
many	-	TRBV5-6	TRBJ1-4	14	CASSLGMSNEKLFF	TGTGCCAGCAGCTTGGGGATGTCTAATGAAAAACTGTTTTTT
many	-	TRBV5-1	TRBJ1-1	14	CASSFNPDGGEAFF	TGCGCCAGCAGCTTCAACCCGGACGGCGGTGAAGCTTTCTTT
few	-	TRBV5-1	TRBJ2-2	16	CASSPGNPGDTGELFF	TGCGCCAGCAGCCCCGGGAATCCAGGGGACACCGGGGAGCTGTTTTTT